This T cell receptor beta chain was retrieved from a study of cytomegalovirus exposure and HLA in healthy donors. Points from the study as a whole: The authors later found most CMV-associated TCR beta chains appeared HLA-restricted. Later, an analysis showed that TCR beta chains associated with HLA were more clonally expanded than others that were equally common. In a later analysis, at a false discovery rate of 0.05, 16,951 TCR beta sequences were associated with HLA alleles. Follow-up analysis later connected one missense variant in DCLRE1C with trimming of TCR beta V- and J-genes.

With regard to this clone: The antigen is not known.

The germline gives CDR1 MNHNS, CDR2 SASEGT. The CDR3 is 14 amino acids. Trimming took 5 bases from V and 11 from J; bases not matched to a gene: 9. PCR was performed using 60 Vbeta and 13 Jbeta primers. Profiling relied on immunoSEQ multiplex PCR, and the TCRdb table lists in-frame clones only, not all of them. The sample lists about 160,000 clones; about 65% were seen once. This TCR derives from a man between 40 and 49 years old in good health and CMV-seropositive. The sequencing input was PBMCs. The chain combines TRBV6-1 with TRBJ1-6; 7 bases are a match to TRBD1. As DNA, the CDR3 is TGTGCCAGCAGTCCCGGGACAGCCGCGGCACCCCTCCACTTT. Its translation is CASSPGTAAAPLHF.